This TCR beta chain stems from a study of shared clonotypes between healthy human individuals. At the level of the study: The plates for each donor numbered three CD4 naive, three CD4 memory, two CD8 naive and one CD8 memory.

Roughly 200 ng DNA, around 30,000 T cell genomes, went into each sorted-subset replicate PCR. Profiled with immunoSEQ multiplex PCR; TCRdb holds only in-frame clones, not every one. The top ten clones hold 0.067% of a sample with 180,000 or so clones, over 85% of them seen once. General study findings and limits: Among non-shared clonotypes, generation probabilities were lower than among those shared by all four donors.

A word on this clone: The antigen remains unidentified.

The sequencing sample was made of naive CD4+ T cells sorted from blood. Indicated subset: CD45RA+ positively selected. This TCR was sampled from a woman aged 25 to 39 in good health.

The CDR3 DNA follows: TGTGCCAGCAGTATAACGACAGGGGCGGGGCAGTTCTTC. The encoded protein is CASSITTGAGQFF. The chain carries TRBV6-4 and TRBJ2-1; TRBD1 agrees at 8 bases. V lost 5 bases, J lost 12 bases, and 9 bases stayed unmatched. Germline assignment: CDR1 MRHNA and CDR2 SNTAGT. The CDR3 totals 13 residues.